The 19 T cell receptor beta chains below all came from one sample that was sequenced in a study of T cell responses to AZD1222 COVID-19 vaccine (dated by TCRdb to the early 2020s). The sample's time point, from its label and the paper: baseline before first vaccination. Receptor amplification or capture employed the immunoSEQ multiplex PCR assay. TCRdb re-hosts the immuneACCESS table, in-frame sequences only. Its copies lack some clones; in the studies checked, an unresolved V gene accounts for under half of them, and the cause for the rest is not known. Within this sample are 130,000 to 150,000 clones, with 93% of them counted one time only. The top ten clones comprise 1.5% to 2% of the sample. The sample here was peripheral blood, taken on day 0 of AZD1222 vaccination. The receptors were gathered from an adult in good health.

The rearrangement uses TRBV29-1 and TRBJ1-1; 8 bases agree with TRBD1. The CDR3 has 15 amino acids. The J segment lost 0 bases and the V segment lost 6 bases, leaving 9 bases of the junction unmatched. Germline CDR1 and CDR2: SQVTM and ANQGSEA. The CDR3 DNA follows: TGCAGCGTGGCCCCTGGGACAGGATTGAACACTGAAGCTTTCTTT. This codes for CSVAPGTGLNTEAFF.

DNA for the CDR3: TGTGCCAGCAGTAGCGCCAGGGACAGGGATTACGAGCAGTACTTC. This codes for CASSSARDRDYEQYF. The genes are TRBV6-5 and TRBJ2-7, with TRBD1 matching over 9 bases. J lost 4 bases, V lost 5 bases, and 9 bases had no gene match. Germline lookup yields CDR1 MNHEY and CDR2 SVGAGI. The CDR3 is made up of 15 amino acids.

The genes are TRBV7-2 and TRBJ2-1; 9 bases map to TRBD2. Germline V gene lookup returns CDR1 SGHTA and CDR2 FQGNSA. V gave up 5 bases and J gave up 13 bases; unmatched junction bases: 15. The CDR3 length is 15 residues. CDR3 protein: CASSQTGTSYRGQFF. The CDR3 bases are TGTGCCAGCAGCCAGACCGGGACTAGCTATAGGGGCCAGTTCTTC.

This sequence joins TRBV7-6 and TRBJ1-3, with TRBD1 matching 7 bases. CDR1 SGHVS and CDR2 FNYEAQ come from the germline V gene. The CDR3 extends over 14 amino acids. V was pared by 5 bases and J by 8 bases, with 9 bases of the junction left unmatched. As DNA, the CDR3 is TGTGCCAGCAGCCGAGGACAGGCTCGCGACACCATATATTTT. Translated: CASSRGQARDTIYF.

The chain is built from TRBV19 and TRBJ1-2, with TRBD1 matching over 8 bases. V was pared by 1 base and J by 8 bases, with 12 bases of the junction left unmatched. CDR3 length: 16 amino acids. Per germline, CDR1 LNHDA and CDR2 SQIVND (reference sequence). DNA of the CDR3: TGTGCCAGTAGTATAGGTGAGAGGACAGGGAGTCGCGGCTACACCTTC. It specifies CASSIGERTGSRGYTF.

This clone was seen just once. The J gene is TRBJ1-2, the V gene TRBV21-1. TRBV21-1 is shown as a pseudogene. The CDR3 spans 17 residues. CDR3 loop: CASSKRDPSPGNYGYTF. For the CDR3, the DNA is TGTGCCAGCAGCAAAAGGGACCCCTCTCCCGGGAACTATGGCTACACCTTC.

V and J are TRBV27 and TRBJ2-1; D might be TRBD2 (5 bases). The CDR3 runs to 14 residues. Between the trimmed V and J ends, which lost 3 bases and 5 bases, there was a span of 11 bases. The germline CDR1 and CDR2 sequences are MNHEY and SMNVEV (reference sequence). The CDR3 loop reads CASSLRGKDNEQFF. The CDR3 region has the DNA TGTGCCAGCAGTTTGAGAGGGAAGGACAATGAGCAGTTCTTC.

Only a few counts were recorded for this clone. The chain carries TRBV5-1 and TRBJ2-1, with 7 positions matching TRBD2. V was pared by 5 bases and J by 5 bases, with 7 bases of the junction left unmatched. Germline V lookup: CDR1 SGHRS, CDR2 YFSETQ. The CDR3 has 14 residues. CDR3 loop: CASRILAGDNEQFF. The CDR3 DNA follows: TGCGCCAGCAGAATTTTGGCGGGAGACAATGAGCAGTTCTTC.

This rearrangement joins TRBV5-1 to TRBJ1-1; D is possibly TRBD1 (6 bases). The CDR3 is made up of 15 amino acids. Trimming took 0 bases from V and 5 from J, leaving 14 bases between them. Germline CDR1 is SGHRS and CDR2 is YFSETQ. CDR3 in amino acids: CASSLVPGAYTEAFF. Here the CDR3 DNA reads TGCGCCAGCAGCTTGGTACCGGGGGCTTATACTGAAGCTTTCTTT.

The genes are TRBV7-9 and TRBJ2-1, with D possibly being TRBD2 (6 bases). The ends were cut back, 8 bases at V and 5 bases at J, with 19 bases in the middle. This CDR3 region has 15 residues. The germline gives CDR1 SEHNR, CDR2 FQNEAQ (reference sequence). The CDR3 DNA is TGTGCCAGCCACTCGGGAGCGGGCCCAAACAATGAGCAGTTCTTC. This encodes CASHSGAGPNNEQFF.

This chain's CDR3 is CASSRGQGAAVGEKLFF. CDR3 DNA sequence: TGTGCCAGCAGTAGGGGACAGGGGGCTGCTGTTGGTGAAAAACTGTTTTTT. The chain joins TRBV27 to TRBJ1-4; 12 nucleotides align to TRBD1. Germline lookup yields CDR1 MNHEY and CDR2 SMNVEV (reference sequence). The V and J ends lost 5 bases and 7 bases, in that order; junction bases with no gene match: 11. This CDR3 has 17 residues.

The chain is built from TRBV21-1 and TRBJ2-5. TRBV21-1 is flagged as a pseudogene. The CDR3 totals 19 residues. The CDR3 protein is CASNQGGPSVFPSQETQYF. DNA of the CDR3: TGTGCCAGCAACCAAGGGGGGCCCTCGGTATTCCCCTCCCAAGAGACCCAGTACTTC.

This clone has just one count. The chain has TRBV5-6 and TRBJ1-2, with unresolved D. Between the trimmed V and J ends, which lost 0 bases and 3 bases, there was a span of 12 bases. Germline V gene lookup returns CDR1 SGHDT and CDR2 YYEEEE. CDR3 length: 15 residues. Here the CDR3 reads CASSLGTPLDYGYTF. CDR3 nucleotides: TGTGCCAGCAGCTTGGGGACGCCCCTAGACTATGGCTACACCTTC.

The V call is TRBV12-1, the J call TRBJ1-1; TRBD1, the D gene given by the table, was not confirmed from the DNA. TRBV12-1 constitutes a pseudogene. The CDR3 covers 15 residues. The CDR3 reads CASSFRQDVNTEAFF. The CDR3 DNA reads TGTGCCAGCAGCTTTCGACAGGACGTCAACACTGAAGCTTTCTTT.

Note on this clone: Other DNA sequences in the sample encode the same CDR3. This chain links TRBV28 with TRBJ1-2, with 7 bases identical to TRBD1. J was trimmed by 8 bases and V by 3 bases; bases with no gene match: 3. CDR1 MDHEN and CDR2 SYDVKM come from the germline V gene. This CDR3 region has 12 residues. CDR3 coding DNA: TGTGCCAGCAGTTTGAGGGGGCGGGGCTACACCTTC. It yields the protein CASSLRGRGYTF.

The gene calls are TRBV5-8 and TRBJ1-1, with TRBD1 as a possible D gene (6 bases). V was clipped by 0 bases and J by 1 base, with 10 bases between them. The CDR3 runs to 15 residues. The germline V gene encodes CDR1 SGHTS and CDR2 YDEGEE. The CDR3, as DNA: TGTGCCAGCAGCTTGGTTTGGGGGCAGAACACTGAAGCTTTCTTT. Its protein product is CASSLVWGQNTEAFF.

The chain combines TRBV2 with TRBJ1-5, with 9 bases identical to TRBD1. This CDR3 has 13 residues. Germline V gene data show CDR1 as SNHLY and CDR2 as FYNNEI. V lost 6 bases and J lost 6; bases outside the gene matches: 3. CDR3 bases: TGTGCCAGCAGGGGACAGGGCTTTCAGCCCCAGCATTTT. This gives the protein CASRGQGFQPQHF.

In DNA, the CDR3 is TGTGCCAGCAGCGTAGCTGGGGACGGGTGGACTGAAGCTTTCTTT. It specifies CASSVAGDGWTEAFF. The chain employs TRBV9 and TRBJ1-1; possibly TRBD1 for D (5 bases). Germline CDR1 is SGDLS and CDR2 is YYNGEE. Trimming cost V 0 bases and J 5 bases, with 14 bases left between them. The CDR3 loop spans 15 amino acids.

The chain couples TRBV27 to TRBJ1-2; possible D gene TRBD1, 6 bases. The CDR3 consists of 14 residues. Trimming removed 4 bases at V and 4 bases at J, with 13 bases between. From germline, CDR1 is MNHEY and CDR2 SMNVEV (reference sequence). The DNA for the CDR3 is TGTGCCAGCAGTTCACAGGGAAGGGCCTATGGCTACACCTTC. Translated: CASSSQGRAYGYTF.